This is a list of T cell receptor beta chains from one sample in a study of cytomegalovirus exposure and HLA in healthy donors. Profiled with immunoSEQ multiplex PCR; TCRdb holds only in-frame clones, not every one. The sample shows under 200,000 clones, 75% to 80% of them seen only once. Sequencing was carried out using PBMCs. Receptors were obtained from a woman aged 40-49 years in good health and CMV-seropositive. CDR3s include the opening cysteine and the closing phenylalanine or tryptophan. The D gene is left open where the match is weak. Part of the rows lack a size; the others show once, few, many or a class for expanded clones.

TRBV7-8	NA	NA	TRBJ2-7	TGTGCCAGCAGCTTAGGAGGCCGGACCTACGAGCAGTACTTC	CASSLGGRTYEQYF
TRBV7-8	NA	NA	TRBJ1-6	TGTGCCAGCAGCTTAGCACCTACCCGACAGGCTTCACCCCTCCACTTT	CASSLAPTRQASPLHF
TRBV19	NA	NA	TRBJ1-5	TGTGCCAGTAATGAGCAGGACAATAGCAATCAGCCCCAGCATTTT	CASNEQDNSNQPQHF
TRBV6-1	NA	NA	TRBJ1-1	TGTGCCAGCAGTGTTGGGACTATGAACACTGAAGCTTTCTTT	CASSVGTMNTEAFF
TRBV6-1	NA	NA	TRBJ1-2	TGTGCCAGCAGTGAATCAGGCCTTAACTATGGCTACACCTTC	CASSESGLNYGYTF
TRBV27	NA	NA	TRBJ1-2	TGTGCCAGCAGTTTATTGGGGGGCTATGGCTACACCTTC	CASSLLGGYGYTF
TRBV10-2	NA	TRBD2	TRBJ2-3	TGCGCCAGCAGTGGGGGCGGGCGGGAGCGATCAGATACGCAGTATTTT	CASSGGGRERSDTQYF
TRBV19	NA	NA	TRBJ2-3	TGTGCCAGTAGTGATGTCCGGGGGTCGGGCACAGATACGCAGTATTTT	CASSDVRGSGTDTQYF
TRBV28	NA	NA	TRBJ1-1	TGTGCCATAAGGGGGGGAAACACTGAAGCTTTCTTT	CAIRGGNTEAFF
TRBV2	NA	NA	TRBJ2-7	TGTGCCAGCAGTGGCCCCAGGGGATACGAGCAGTACTTC	CASSGPRGYEQYF
TRBV28	few	NA	TRBJ2-7	TGTGCCAGCAGTTCCGGTGGGGCGGGGTACTCCTACGAGCAGTACTTC	CASSSGGAGYSYEQYF
TRBV19	NA	NA	TRBJ1-2	TGTGCCAGTAGTGATGACAGGAGCGCCAACTATGGCTACACCTTC	CASSDDRSANYGYTF
TRBV6-1	NA	TRBD1	TRBJ1-1	TGTGCCAGCAGGGGACAGGGGACTGAAGCTTTCTTT	CASRGQGTEAFF
TRBV4-3	NA	TRBD1	TRBJ1-1	TGCGCCAGCAGCCATGCCGGGACAGGACGCGGGTTTGGCACTGAAGCTTTCTTT	CASSHAGTGRGFGTEAFF
TRBV19	NA	TRBD1	TRBJ1-1	TGTGCCTGCAGAGGACAGGGGGCAGCTGAAGCTTTCTTT	CACRGQGAAEAFF
TRBV7-9	NA	TRBD1	TRBJ2-7	TGTGCCAGCAGCCCTGCGACAGGGAGTGATTCCTACGAGCAGTACTTC	CASSPATGSDSYEQYF
TRBV27	NA	TRBD1	TRBJ1-2	TGTGCCAGCAGGTCGACAGGGACTAACTATGGCTACACCTTC	CASRSTGTNYGYTF
TRBV30	NA	NA	TRBJ1-5	TGTGCCTGGGGTTCGGATGGCGCGGGGCAGCCCCAGCATTTT	CAWGSDGAGQPQHF
TRBV7-2	NA	TRBD2	TRBJ2-7	TGTGCCAGCAGCCAGACCGGGACTAGCGGGGGGGCCTACGAGCAGTACTTC	CASSQTGTSGGAYEQYF
TRBV7-9	NA	NA	TRBJ2-1	TGTGCCAGCAGCCGTCCTCCGGGAGAGCAGTTCTTC	CASSRPPGEQFF
TRBV7-2	NA	TRBD1	TRBJ2-5	TGTGCCAGCAGCTTGGACAGGGGGGGGGAGACCCAGTACTTC	CASSLDRGGETQYF
TRBV5-1	NA	TRBD2	TRBJ2-1	TGCGCCAGCAGCTTACTAGCGGGCAAATACAATGAGCAGTTCTTC	CASSLLAGKYNEQFF
TRBV27	once	TRBD1	TRBJ2-7	TGTGCCAGCAGTTTGGGGACAGGGCCCTCCTACGAGCAGTACTTC	CASSLGTGPSYEQYF
TRBV28	few	NA	TRBJ1-5	TGTGCCAGCAGTCCCAGTCTTCAGCCCCAGCATTTT	CASSPSLQPQHF
TRBV7-2	NA	TRBD2	TRBJ2-7	TGTGCCAGCAGAGACGGGACTAGCGGGATCTTCGAGCAGTACTTC	CASRDGTSGIFEQYF
TRBV19	NA	TRBD1	TRBJ1-1	TGTGCCAGTAGTATAGGTCCGGGACAGGGGGGGACTGAAGCTTTCTTT	CASSIGPGQGGTEAFF
TRBV19	once	TRBD2	TRBJ2-3	TGTGCCAGTAGTATAGTCAGGCTAGCGGGGGGGAGCACAGATACGCAGTATTTT	CASSIVRLAGGSTDTQYF
TRBV30	NA	NA	TRBJ2-3	TGTGCCTGGAGTGAGGCGGGACTCACAGATACGCAGTATTTT	CAWSEAGLTDTQYF
TRBV6-1	NA	NA	TRBJ1-1	TGTGCCAGCAGTGGGCAGGAAAACACTGAAGCTTTCTTT	CASSGQENTEAFF
TRBV18	NA	TRBD1	TRBJ1-1	TGTGCCAGCTCACCACAGGGGGCTGATACTGAAGCTTTCTTT	CASSPQGADTEAFF
TRBV6-6	NA	NA	TRBJ2-2	TGTGCCAGCAGCCCCCAGTTAGAGGGTGGGCTGTTTTTT	CASSPQLEGGLFF
TRBV29-1	NA	TRBD1	TRBJ1-5	TGCAGCGTTGCACAGGGGGGATGGCAGCCCCAGCATTTT	CSVAQGGWQPQHF
TRBV27	NA	NA	TRBJ1-5	TGTGCCAGCAGTTTTGCAGGGGGCAATCAGCCCCAGCATTTT	CASSFAGGNQPQHF
TRBV30	NA	TRBD1	TRBJ1-1	TGTGCCTGGAGTAGTCGGACAGGGCATAACACTGAAGCTTTCTTT	CAWSSRTGHNTEAFF
TRBV7-2	once	NA	TRBJ2-7	TGTGCCAGCAGCTTAGCGCGTGTGTCCATCTACGAGCAGTACTTC	CASSLARVSIYEQYF
TRBV30	NA	NA	TRBJ2-3	TGTGCCCTCTCTTCTACGGAGGGGAGCACAGATACGCAGTATTTT	CALSSTEGSTDTQYF
TRBV4-3	NA	NA	TRBJ2-2	TGCGCCAGCAGCCACCCTGACAGGTCGCGCACCGGGGAGCTGTTTTTT	CASSHPDRSRTGELFF
TRBV6-1	NA	NA	TRBJ2-7	TGTGCCAGCAGTGAGATAGCGGACCCGAGCTCCTACGAGCAGTACTTC	CASSEIADPSSYEQYF
TRBV2	NA	NA	TRBJ1-2	TGTGCCAGCAGCGGGACTGCCTATGGCTACACCTTC	CASSGTAYGYTF